This is a list of T cell receptor beta chains from one sample in a study of shared clonotypes between healthy human individuals. Here immunoSEQ multiplex PCR was the method, and the copy in TCRdb shows in-frame clones only, minus some. The sample consists of approximately 2,000,000 clones, 93% of them appearing once. Material for sequencing was naive CD8+ T cells from PBMCs. The receptors shown here come from a man younger than 30 in good health. Some clones in this sample may be carry-over from other donors' samples. Both conserved end residues are part of each CDR3. Each record gives: V gene, clone size, D gene, CDR3 length, J gene, CDR3 protein, CDR3 DNA. D genes are given only for firm matches. Clone size appears in some rows only: once, few, many, or a class for an expanded clone.

TRBV5-1,.,.,12,TRBJ2-7,CASSLESYEQYF,TGCGCCAGCAGCTTAGAATCCTACGAGCAGTACTTC
TRBV4-3,.,TRBD1,15,TRBJ2-2,CASSLYRGHTGELFF,TGCGCCAGCAGCCTGTACAGGGGGCACACCGGGGAGCTGTTTTTT
TRBV27,.,.,13,TRBJ2-7,CASQIRLGYEQYF,TGTGCCAGCCAAATCCGGTTGGGCTACGAGCAGTACTTC
TRBV7-9,.,TRBD2,13,TRBJ2-3,CASSPPSGDTQYF,TGTGCCAGCAGCCCCCCTAGCGGGGATACGCAGTATTTT
TRBV11-2,.,.,14,TRBJ2-5,CASSLLGFQETQYF,TGTGCCAGCAGCTTATTAGGGTTCCAAGAGACCCAGTACTTC
TRBV27,.,TRBD1,13,TRBJ1-1,CASSFQGVTEAFF,TGTGCCAGCAGTTTCCAGGGGGTTACTGAAGCTTTCTTT
TRBV27,.,.,14,TRBJ2-1,CASSLSQGGNEQFF,TGTGCCAGCAGTTTATCCCAGGGGGGGAATGAGCAGTTCTTC
TRBV6-1,once,.,12,TRBJ1-5,CASMGGWGPQHF,TGTGCCAGCATGGGGGGCTGGGGGCCCCAGCATTTT
TRBV4-1,.,.,15,TRBJ2-2,CASSRYVRDTGELFF,TGCGCCAGCAGCCGCTATGTGAGGGACACCGGGGAGCTGTTTTTT
TRBV19,.,.,15,TRBJ2-2,CASSIGSRWDGELFF,TGTGCCAGTAGTATTGGAAGTAGGTGGGACGGGGAGCTGTTTTTT
TRBV28,once,.,12,TRBJ2-1,CASSLILNEQFF,TGTGCCAGCAGTTTGATTCTAAATGAGCAGTTCTTC
TRBV27,.,.,14,TRBJ1-5,CASSLRQGNQPQHF,TGTGCCAGCAGTTTAAGGCAGGGGAATCAGCCCCAGCATTTT
TRBV25-1,.,.,13,TRBJ1-3,CASKTGFANTIYF,TGTGCCAGCAAGACAGGCTTTGCGAACACCATATATTTT
TRBV5-6,.,.,16,TRBJ1-2,CASSLAVKVANYGYTF,TGTGCCAGCAGCTTGGCTGTAAAAGTAGCTAACTATGGCTACACCTTC
TRBV6-1,.,.,14,TRBJ2-7,CASSATGTPYEQYF,TGTGCCAGCAGCGCAACCGGGACACCCTACGAGCAGTACTTC
TRBV27,.,.,14,TRBJ1-5,CASSQTGRDQPQHF,TGTGCCAGCAGTCAAACAGGGAGGGATCAGCCCCAGCATTTT
TRBV28,.,.,16,TRBJ1-4,CASSLIWAGEGEKLFF,TGTGCCAGCAGTTTGATCTGGGCAGGGGAAGGTGAAAAACTGTTTTTT
TRBV28,.,.,14,TRBJ2-4,CASGLIGQLNIQYF,TGTGCCAGCGGCCTTATAGGACAGCTAAACATTCAGTACTTC
TRBV28,.,.,16,TRBJ2-1,CASSIRDNPGRDEQFF,TGTGCCAGCTCCATCCGGGACAACCCTGGGCGGGATGAGCAGTTCTTC
TRBV19,.,.,14,TRBJ1-1,CASSFDGDPTEAFF,TGTGCCAGTAGTTTCGACGGGGATCCGACTGAAGCTTTCTTT
TRBV7-8,.,.,13,TRBJ2-7,CASSLSGSYEQYF,TGTGCCAGCAGCTTAAGCGGATCCTACGAGCAGTACTTC
TRBV29-1,once,TRBD2,14,TRBJ2-5,CSVEGGIFGETQYF,TGCAGCGTTGAGGGAGGGATATTTGGGGAGACCCAGTACTTC
TRBV9,once,.,13,TRBJ2-7,CASSPGPSYEQYF,TGTGCCAGCAGCCCCGGGCCTTCCTACGAGCAGTACTTC
TRBV7-6,.,.,14,TRBJ2-7,CASSLVTGDYEQYF,TGTGCCAGCAGCTTAGTAACAGGAGACTACGAGCAGTACTTC
TRBV15,.,.,15,TRBJ2-7,CATSRQRAVSYEQYF,TGTGCCACCAGCAGACAAAGGGCAGTCTCCTACGAGCAGTACTTC
TRBV10-3,.,.,14,TRBJ2-7,CAISEVVLGGEQYF,TGTGCCATCAGTGAAGTGGTACTAGGGGGTGAGCAGTACTTC
TRBV28,once,.,15,TRBJ1-2,CASSFQRGVTDGYTF,TGTGCCAGCAGTTTTCAGCGAGGAGTAACCGATGGCTACACCTTC
TRBV28,.,.,14,TRBJ1-1,CASSLGHMNTEAFF,TGTGCCAGCAGTTTAGGACACATGAACACTGAAGCTTTCTTT
TRBV7-9,.,.,13,TRBJ2-1,CASSPLVATEQFF,TGTGCCAGCAGCCCACTAGTCGCGACCGAGCAGTTCTTC
TRBV30,.,.,15,TRBJ2-3,CAWSITGPSTDTQYF,TGTGCCTGGAGTATAACAGGTCCTAGCACAGATACGCAGTATTTT
TRBV2,.,TRBD2,14,TRBJ2-5,CASSSGLAEETQYF,TGTGCCAGCAGTTCCGGACTAGCGGAAGAGACCCAGTACTTC
TRBV9,.,.,15,TRBJ1-3,CASSFGPISGNTIYF,TGTGCCAGCAGCTTCGGGCCGATCTCTGGAAACACCATATATTTT
TRBV7-3,.,TRBD2,16,TRBJ2-1,CASSLTLAGVFDEQFF,TGTGCCAGCAGCTTAACCCTAGCGGGAGTATTTGATGAGCAGTTCTTC
TRBV25-1,.,.,14,TRBJ2-5,CASSLWQNQETQYF,TGTGCCAGCAGTTTGTGGCAGAACCAAGAGACCCAGTACTTC
TRBV14,.,.,13,TRBJ2-1,CASSGLFYNEQFF,TGTGCCAGCAGCGGACTTTTCTACAATGAGCAGTTCTTC
TRBV25-1,.,.,16,TRBJ1-2,CASRPTRDGKNYGYTF,TGTGCCAGCCGACCGACGAGGGACGGCAAAAACTATGGCTACACCTTC
TRBV4-1,once,.,14,TRBJ1-2,CASSQAPENYGYTF,TGCGCCAGCAGCCAAGCCCCGGAAAACTATGGCTACACCTTC
TRBV4-3,.,.,15,TRBJ2-2,CASSQEETVGGELFF,TGCGCCAGCAGCCAAGAAGAGACAGTCGGCGGGGAGCTGTTTTTT
TRBV7-9,.,TRBD1,15,TRBJ2-2,CASSDSGTGTGELFF,TGTGCCAGCAGCGACTCCGGGACAGGGACCGGGGAGCTGTTTTTT
TRBV29-1,.,.,16,TRBJ2-1,CSVEGFRQELYNEQFF,TGCAGCGTTGAAGGCTTTCGACAGGAGCTATACAATGAGCAGTTCTTC
TRBV28,.,.,13,TRBJ2-1,CASSRTRDNEQFF,TGTGCCAGCAGCCGGACACGAGACAATGAGCAGTTCTTC
TRBV7-9,.,.,14,TRBJ2-3,CASSYPLSTDTQYF,TGTGCCAGCAGCTACCCCTTGAGCACAGATACGCAGTATTTT
TRBV10-2,.,.,15,TRBJ2-1,CASRGTSEGYNEQFF,TGCGCCAGCAGGGGGACCTCGGAGGGCTACAATGAGCAGTTCTTC
TRBV6-1,.,.,17,TRBJ2-2,CASSEADSDPNTGELFF,TGTGCCAGCAGTGAAGCGGACTCCGACCCTAACACCGGGGAGCTGTTTTTT
TRBV28,few,.,14,TRBJ1-1,CASSKPGGGAEAFF,TGTGCCAGCAGTAAACCTGGGGGTGGGGCTGAAGCTTTCTTT
TRBV19,few,.,13,TRBJ1-1,CAMSRGKNTEAFF,TGTGCCATGAGCAGGGGAAAGAACACTGAAGCTTTCTTT
TRBV7-9,.,.,15,TRBJ2-1,CASNWREDSYNEQFF,TGTGCCAGCAACTGGCGGGAAGACTCCTACAATGAGCAGTTCTTC
TRBV29-1,.,.,11,TRBJ2-1,CSVQPWNEQFF,TGCAGCGTACAGCCATGGAATGAGCAGTTCTTC
TRBV10-3,.,TRBD2,16,TRBJ2-1,CAISSTSASSYNEQFF,TGTGCCATCAGTTCTACTAGCGCAAGCTCCTACAATGAGCAGTTCTTC